The 27 T cell receptor beta chains below were found in one sample sequenced in a study of cytomegalovirus exposure and HLA in healthy donors. The PCR had 60 Vbeta and 13 Jbeta primers. Using immunoSEQ multiplex PCR, the repertoire was profiled, and TCRdb retains in-frame clones only, with some absent. This table holds 150,000 to 200,000 clones, approximately 79% found once. Sequences were obtained from PBMCs. The source of these receptors is a middle-aged man in good health and CMV-seropositive.

The chain has TRBV18 and TRBJ1-6; no clear D. The CDR3 has 17 residues. In germline, CDR1 is KGHSH, CDR2 LQKENI. Between the trimmed V and J ends, which lost 0 bases and 0 bases, there was a span of 9 bases. Written as DNA, the CDR3 is TGTGCCAGCTCACCACCGGGAGGGCCCTCCTATAATTCACCCCTCCACTTT. It is translated as CASSPPGGPSYNSPLHF.

The CDR3 here is CASSQEVQGFQPQHF. CDR3 sequence (DNA): TGCGCCAGCAGCCAAGAGGTACAGGGGTTTCAGCCCCAGCATTTT. The V and J genes are TRBV4-1 and TRBJ1-5; 7 positions agree with TRBD1. The ends lost 0 bases at V and 6 bases at J; junction bases unmatched: 5. The CDR3 spans 15 residues. Germline-derived CDR1 and CDR2 are MGHRA and YSYEKL.

CDR3 bases: TGTGCCAGCAGCTTAGGGGACACCCCTGGGGACCAGTACTTC. This codes for CASSLGDTPGDQYF. V usage is TRBV7-9 and J usage is TRBJ2-5; TRBD1 is a possible D gene (6 bases). Trimming stripped 1 base from V and 10 bases from J, with 16 bases between. This CDR3 spans 14 amino acids. Germline loops: CDR1 SEHNR, CDR2 FQNEAQ (reference sequence).

The rearrangement joins TRBV11-2 to TRBJ2-7, with 8 positions matching TRBD1. V shed 0 bases, J shed 3 bases, and the junction held 4 bases outside the gene matches. The CDR3 is made up of 15 amino acids. Germline values: CDR1 SGHAT, CDR2 FQNNGV. CDR3 DNA: TGTGCCAGCAGCTTAGAACCGACAGGGGTCTACGAGCAGTACTTC. Amino acids: CASSLEPTGVYEQYF.

This chain uses TRBV5-1 with TRBJ1-2; D is unresolved. The CDR3 runs to 17 residues. Germline CDR1 is SGHRS and CDR2 is YFSETQ. V was clipped by 1 base and J by 7 bases, with 23 bases between them. The CDR3 here is CASSLKGQMGSFGGYTF. Here the CDR3 DNA reads TGCGCCAGCAGCTTGAAAGGCCAGATGGGCAGTTTTGGTGGCTACACCTTC.

In DNA form, the CDR3 reads TGTGCCACCAGCAGAGTGGGGGGGGTGGGGGAGGAAAATACGCAGTATTTT. Translation: CATSRVGGVGEENTQYF. This rearrangement joins TRBV15 to TRBJ2-3; 7 bases are a match to TRBD2. Germline CDR1 and CDR2: LNHNV and YYDKDF (reference sequence). Trimming removed 1 base from V and 7 bases from J; junction bases left unmatched: 14. CDR3 length: 17 residues.

This chain links TRBV30 with TRBJ1-2; D is ambiguous. V lost 7 bases and J lost 0, with 18 bases in between. Germline CDR1 GTSNPN, CDR2 SVGIG (reference sequence). The CDR3 loop spans 15 amino acids. The DNA of the CDR3 is TGTGCCTACCGAAAAACAGAGGGAGCTAACTATGGCTACACCTTC. Encoded protein: CAYRKTEGANYGYTF. Looking up the rest from reference TRBV30 and TRBJ1-2 gives the full variable domain: SQTIHQWPATLVQPVGSPLSLECTVEGTSNPNLYWYRQAAGRGLQLLFYSVGIGQISSEVPQNLSASRPQDRQFILSSKKLLLSDSGFYLCAYRKTEGANYGYTFGSGTRLTVV.

The rearrangement joins TRBV5-1 to TRBJ1-1; the D gene is possibly TRBD1 (5 bases). This CDR3 region has 14 residues. The ends were cut back, 0 bases at V and 8 bases at J, with 14 bases in the middle. In germline, CDR1 is SGHRS, CDR2 YFSETQ. The CDR3 region is CASSLEPGRGEAFF. The CDR3 DNA reads TGCGCCAGCAGCTTGGAACCGGGGCGGGGGGAAGCTTTCTTT.

The gene calls are TRBV27 and TRBJ2-5; the D gene is possibly TRBD2 (6 bases). Near its end, the DNA agrees better with TRBJ2-7, so the J call may be wrong. The CDR3 totals 15 residues. From germline, CDR1 is MNHEY and CDR2 SMNVEV (reference sequence). DNA of the CDR3: TGTGCCAGCAGCTTCAACGGGGGTACCTCCTACGAGCAGTACTTC. Its translation is CASSFNGGTSYEQYF.

This chain joins TRBV6-1 and TRBJ2-2, with 7 bases lining up with TRBD2. The CDR3 consists of 14 residues. CDR1 MNHNS and CDR2 SASEGT come from the germline V gene. The ends lost 7 bases at V and 3 bases at J; junction bases unmatched: 5. The CDR3 is CASTRRGDTGELFF. The CDR3 bases are TGTGCCAGCACCCGACGGGGGGACACCGGGGAGCTGTTTTTT.

V gene TRBV5-1 combines with J gene TRBJ2-6; 7 bases line up with TRBD2. V lost 4 bases and J lost 0; bases outside the gene matches: 13. In germline, CDR1 is SGHRS, CDR2 YFSETQ. This CDR3 has 19 amino acids. In DNA form, the CDR3 reads TGCGCCAGCAGCCCCCGGGGCGGGGGTACAAGCTCTGGGGCCAACGTCCTGACTTTC. It translates to CASSPRGGGTSSGANVLTF.

This clone was seen once. The chain couples TRBV19 to TRBJ2-2; D is unclear. Germline CDR1 is LNHDA and CDR2 is SQIVND (reference sequence). The CDR3 extends over 13 amino acids. The germline V and J ends were trimmed by 7 bases and 2 bases, with 8 bases remaining between them. The CDR3 loop reads CASIGPNTGELFF. DNA of the CDR3: TGTGCCAGTATTGGCCCTAACACCGGGGAGCTGTTTTTT.

The rearrangement joins TRBV5-1 to TRBJ1-1; D is possibly TRBD1 (6 bases). This CDR3 spans 12 amino acids. Germline CDR1 reads SGHRS; CDR2 reads YFSETQ. The ends were cut back, 4 bases at V and 6 bases at J, with 10 bases in the middle. In DNA form, the CDR3 reads TGCGCCAGCAGCGAACGGACAGCTGAAGCTTTCTTT. It encodes CASSERTAEAFF.

The chain couples TRBV19 to TRBJ2-2; possibly TRBD2 for D (6 bases). Germline assignment: CDR1 LNHDA and CDR2 SQIVND (reference sequence). The CDR3 totals 12 residues. V gave up 7 bases and J gave up 7 bases, with 10 bases separating them. CDR3: CASTWGVGELFF. CDR3 coding DNA: TGTGCCAGTACTTGGGGGGTCGGGGAGCTGTTTTTT.

The chain recombines TRBV5-4 with TRBJ1-2; 7 bases agree with TRBD1. Germline values: CDR1 SGHNT, CDR2 YYREEE (reference sequence). The junction had 6 bases not matched to a gene; V was cut back by 2 bases and J by 5 bases. The CDR3 is made up of 14 amino acids. The DNA of the CDR3 is TGTGCCAGCAGCTTTCAGGGGGGTACTTATGGCTACACCTTC. It translates to CASSFQGGTYGYTF.

J is TRBJ2-3 and V is TRBV11-1; possibly TRBD2 for D (6 bases). Trimming took 5 bases from V and 1 from J, leaving 13 bases between them. Germline assignment: CDR1 SGHAT and CDR2 FQDESV (reference sequence). The CDR3 is 15 residues long. CDR3 amino acids: CASSPGDPGTDTQYF. The CDR3 region has the DNA TGTGCCAGCAGCCCGGGGGACCCTGGCACAGATACGCAGTATTTT.

This clone was counted only a few times. The CDR3 is CASSQDPFSTDTQYF. In DNA, the CDR3 is TGCGCCAGCAGCCAAGACCCGTTCAGCACAGATACGCAGTATTTT. The chain combines TRBV4-1 with TRBJ2-3; no reliable D call. The V gene's germline CDR1 is MGHRA and CDR2 YSYEKL. The CDR3 totals 15 residues. V was pared by 0 bases and J by 0 bases, with 7 bases between.

This clone came up a few times. This rearrangement joins TRBV29-1 to TRBJ1-1, with TRBD1 identical over 7 bases. This CDR3 region has 12 residues. Germline V lookup: CDR1 SQVTM, CDR2 ANQGSEA. V lost 4 bases, J lost 8 bases, and 7 bases stayed unmatched. CDR3 in DNA: TGCAGCGTTGTAGAAACAGGGGCGGAAGCTTTCTTT. Its translation: CSVVETGAEAFF.

The V gene is TRBV9, the J gene TRBJ1-4; 10 bases agree with TRBD1. The V segment lost 3 bases and the J segment 1 base; nucleotides outside the gene matches: 6. The CDR3 spans 17 residues. Germline V gene sequence: CDR1 SGDLS, CDR2 YYNGEE. The DNA for the CDR3 is TGTGCCAGCAGCGAAGACAGGGGGCTTGGAACTAATGAAAAACTGTTTTTT. This codes for CASSEDRGLGTNEKLFF.

This clone was seen a few times. V is TRBV6-4 and J is TRBJ2-1; 11 bases align to TRBD2. Losses at the gene ends were 6 bases for V and 10 bases for J; bases not matched to a gene: 8. CDR1 and CDR2 (germline): MRHNA, SNTAGT. The CDR3 consists of 14 residues. For the CDR3, the DNA is TGTGCCAGCAGCGAAGGAACTAGCGGGGGAGAGCAGTTCTTC. Its protein product is CASSEGTSGGEQFF.

The chain links TRBV20-1 to TRBJ1-1, with TRBD1 matching over 8 bases. CDR1 and CDR2 (germline): DFQATT, SNEGSKA (reference sequence). Trimming at V came to 6 bases and at J to 6 bases, leaving 3 bases not matched to a gene. The CDR3 covers 11 residues. CDR3 amino acids: CSADRVAEAFF. CDR3 nucleotides: TGCAGTGCGGACAGGGTCGCTGAAGCTTTCTTT.

This chain uses TRBV6-5 with TRBJ2-3, with D perhaps TRBD1 (6 bases). V gave up 0 bases and J gave up 3 bases, with 10 bases separating them. CDR1 is MNHEY and CDR2 is SVGAGI in the germline V gene. The CDR3 sequence is 15 residues long. The CDR3 bases are TGTGCCAGCAGTTACTCGGGGCAGGGGACAGATACGCAGTATTTT. It translates to CASSYSGQGTDTQYF.

The gene calls are TRBV5-8 and TRBJ2-7, with 9 bases fitting TRBD1. The trim removed 5 bases at V and 4 bases at J, leaving 1 base unmatched. CDR1 is SGHTS, CDR2 YDEGEE, per germline. The CDR3 is 12 amino acids. The DNA of the CDR3 is TGTGCCAGCAGGGACAGGGGATACGAGCAGTACTTC. Its protein is CASRDRGYEQYF.

This chain uses TRBV7-2 with TRBJ1-6; D remains ambiguous. CDR1 and CDR2 from the germline V gene are SGHTA and FQGNSA. There are 15 residues in the CDR3. Deletions cut 5 bases from V and 6 bases from J, with 14 bases between. The CDR3 DNA follows: TGTGCCAGCAGCCCGTCAGAGGTGCCTAATTCACCCCTCCACTTT. Its translation: CASSPSEVPNSPLHF. Variable domain in full (rest from reference TRBV7-2 and TRBJ1-6): GAGVSQSPSNKVTEKGKDVELRCDPISGHTALYWYRQSLGQGLEFLIYFQGNSAPDKSGLPSDRFSAERTGGSVSTLTIQRTQQEDSAVYLCASSPSEVPNSPLHFGNGTRLTVT.

The chain employs TRBV5-1 and TRBJ2-6; 7 bases are shared with TRBD1. The CDR3 covers 16 residues. CDR1 SGHRS and CDR2 YFSETQ come from the germline V gene. V lost 3 bases to trimming and J lost 0 bases; unmatched junction nucleotides: 3. CDR3: CASSSGQYSGANVLTF. The DNA of the CDR3 is TGCGCCAGCAGCTCGGGACAGTACTCTGGGGCCAACGTCCTGACTTTC. The whole variable domain, filled in from reference TRBV5-1 and TRBJ2-6, reads KAGVTQTPRYLIKTRGQQVTLSCSPISGHRSVSWYQQTPGQGLQFLFEYFSETQRNKGNFPGRFSGRQFSNSRSEMNVSTLELGDSALYLCASSSGQYSGANVLTFGAGSRLTVL.

The rearrangement uses TRBV5-4 and TRBJ1-1, with 10 bases identical to TRBD1. The CDR3 is made up of 16 amino acids. The germline CDR1 and CDR2 sequences are SGHNT and YYREEE (reference sequence). With V trimmed by 6 bases and J by 0 bases, 8 bases remained unmatched. The DNA for the CDR3 is TGTGCCAGCACCACCGGGACAGGGGATATGAACACTGAAGCTTTCTTT. It codes for CASTTGTGDMNTEAFF. Full variable domain (outside the CDR3, taken from reference TRBV5-4 and TRBJ1-1): ETGVTQSPTHLIKTRGQQVTLRCSSQSGHNTVSWYQQALGQGPQFIFQYYREEENGRGNFPPRFSGLQFPNYSSELNVNALELDDSALYLCASTTGTGDMNTEAFFGQGTRLTVV.

The chain carries TRBV7-3 and TRBJ2-2; D not resolved. The germline V gene has CDR1 SGHTA and CDR2 FQGTGA. Trimming shortened V by 5 bases and J by 5 bases, and 12 bases separated the two germline ends. CDR3 length equals 14 residues. This chain's CDR3 is CASSPAPATGELFF. The DNA of the CDR3 is TGTGCCAGCAGCCCCGCCCCCGCGACCGGGGAGCTGTTTTTT.